A selection of T cell receptor beta chains follows, all from one sample in a study of CD8+CD57+ T cells in acquired aplastic anemia. Using its own MiXCR run on the reads, TCRdb lists one record per CDR3 protein. The sample records about 470,000 distinct CDR3 sequences, around 30% being singletons. Sequencing was performed on sorted CD4+, CD8+, or CD8+CD57+ T cells (not recorded which) from PBMCs. The receptor source for this set is a human donor with aplastic anemia. The conserved cysteine and the conserved F or W are not part of the CDR3 here.

V | CDR3
TRBV5-1 | ASRDRGAETQY
TRBV10-3 | AISKAESSYNEQF
TRBV25-1 | ASNPGTQETQY
TRBV2 | ASKEMTSTNYEQY
TRBV20-1 | SASGTANLYGYT
TRBV20-1 | SAGTKETQY
TRBV10-3 | AITGTVNSPLH
TRBV6-2/TRBV6-3 | ASSYLRGVSAYTGELF
TRBV7-2 | ASSPRTGRSDTQY
TRBV29-1 | SVNKVGSGTQY
TRBV19 | ASSIDGQMDTEAF
TRBV9 | ASSAPGTGNTGELF
TRBV6-1 | ASTNRIRQAKNYGYT
TRBV27 | ASSSPFSGSPLH
TRBV20-1 | SAGAGGPPYEQY
TRBV12-3/TRBV12-4 | ASNIRDSFPKY
TRBV25-1 | ASSEYSGGGHLSGANVLT
TRBV7-3 | ASSPTGSYGYT